One and the same sample provided the 26 T cell receptor beta chains below, sequenced in a study of T cell clonality in common variable immunodeficiency. Study outcomes and limitations: Common variable immunodeficiency TCR beta sequences reportedly had fewer deletions and N-nucleotide insertions.

Antigens for these TCRs are unknown. Libraries were prepared by immunoSEQ multiplex PCR; TCRdb keeps only in-frame clonotypes and omits some of them. This repertoire holds tens of thousands of clones, and none appear only once. Sequencing was performed on peripheral blood mononuclear cells. These receptors all stem from a human donor with common variable immunodeficiency.

This clone was found a few times. The observed sequence ends 3 residues before the CDR3 terminus, with the missing tail filled in from the germline J gene. V usage is TRBV4-2 and J usage is TRBJ2-5; no firm D call. Germline lookup yields CDR1 LGHNA and CDR2 YNFKEQ. V lost 0 bases, J lost 5 bases, and 7 bases lay in between. The CDR3 extends over 13 amino acids. CDR3 loop: CASSQDLPETQYF. CDR3 DNA, as far as it was read: TGTGCCAGCAGCCAAGACCTTCCTGAGACC.

At least ten counts were recorded for this clone. The read terminates 3 residues ahead of where the CDR3 ends, so the germline J gene completes it. The chain carries TRBV20-1 and TRBJ2-7, with TRBD1 matching over 7 bases. V lost 3 bases to trimming and J lost 3 bases; unmatched junction nucleotides: 11. CDR1 and CDR2 (germline): DFQATT, SNEGSKA (reference sequence). This CDR3 is 15 amino acids long. CDR3 DNA, as far as it was read: TGCAGTGCTAGTCACTCGACAGGGCGCCTCTACGAG. It yields the protein CSASHSTGRLYE. From start to end, the CDR3 is CSASHSTGRLYEQYF.

This clone was recorded many times. The read stops 3 residues short of the end of the CDR3; the missing end is completed from the germline J gene. The chain recombines TRBV5-1 with TRBJ1-6; D may be TRBD1 (5 bases). Per germline, CDR1 SGHRS and CDR2 YFSETQ. Trimming cost V 5 bases and J 9 bases, with 12 bases left between them. The CDR3 extends over 13 amino acids. The CDR3 protein is CASRGTDSSPLHF. The DNA read from the CDR3 is TGCGCCAGCAGAGGCACAGACAGTTCACCC.

This clone was found many times. Coverage ceases 3 residues before the CDR3 finishes, and the germline J gene fills in the end. The chain recombines TRBV6-1 with TRBJ2-7, with a weak D call TRBD2 (5 bases). Trimming pared 4 bases from V and 3 bases from J, leaving 7 bases between. The germline CDR1 and CDR2 sequences are MNHNS and SASEGT. CDR3 length equals 12 residues. This CDR3 reads CASSAEGYEQYF. The part of the CDR3 DNA that was read is TGTGCCAGCAGTGCCGAGGGCTACGAG.

Many counts were recorded for this clone. CDR3 in amino acids: CSARVDTTGNEQYF. The CDR3 bases that were read are TGCAGTGCTAGAGTGGACACGACTGGGAACGAG. This chain uses TRBV20-1 with TRBJ2-7; D perhaps matches TRBD1 (5 bases). Sequencing ends 3 residues short of the CDR3 end; the germline J gene provides the rest. The CDR3 is made up of 14 amino acids. Trimming took 1 base from V and 5 from J, leaving 15 bases between them. Germline values: CDR1 DFQATT, CDR2 SNEGSKA (reference sequence).

This clone was recorded many times. The CDR3 is cut off 3 residues early in the read; its end comes from the germline J gene. This rearrangement joins TRBV6-2 or TRBV6-3 to TRBJ1-1; D gene uncertain. The CDR3 consists of 14 residues. Germline V gives CDR1 MNHEY, CDR2 SVGEGT. Trimming took 4 bases from V and 3 from J, leaving 12 bases between them. Partial CDR3 DNA: TGTGCCAGCAGTTCGACCCTAGTTGACACTGAA. This translates into CASSSTLVDTE. The full CDR3 protein is CASSSTLVDTEAFF.

This clone was detected many times. Read data end 3 residues before the CDR3 end; the end is taken from the germline J gene. The chain couples TRBV2 to TRBJ1-1; 7 bases fit TRBD1. This CDR3 has 17 residues. Germline CDR1 reads SNHLY; CDR2 reads FYNNEI. J was trimmed by 7 bases and V by 0 bases; bases with no gene match: 14. CDR3 bases read: TGTGCCAGCAGTGAAGCGCTGTCCGGGGACAGAATAGATGAA. It translates to CASSEALSGDRIDE. The complete CDR3 reads CASSEALSGDRIDEAFF. Variable domain in full (rest from reference TRBV2 and TRBJ1-1): EPEVTQTPSHQVTQMGQEVILRCVPISNHLYFYWYRQILGQKVEFLVSFYNNEISEKSEIFDDQFSVERPDGSNFTLKIRSTKLEDSAMYFCASSEALSGDRIDEAFFGQGTRLTVV.

This clone was counted many times. The read is 3 residues too short to cover the CDR3 end, so that end is filled in from the germline J gene. J is TRBJ2-5 and V is TRBV30; 8 nucleotides align to TRBD1. Unmatched junction bases numbered 5, after V lost 0 bases and J lost 5 bases. Looked up from germline, CDR1 is GTSNPN and CDR2 is SVGIG (reference sequence). This CDR3 has 14 amino acids. This chain's CDR3 is CAWSVDRGAETQYF. The CDR3 DNA, read in part, is TGTGCCTGGAGTGTTGACAGGGGAGCGGAGACC.

This clone was found many times. The CDR3 is cut off 3 residues early in the read; its end comes from the germline J gene. The rearrangement joins TRBV19 to TRBJ1-6, with D uncertain. Germline CDR1 reads LNHDA; CDR2 reads SQIVND (reference sequence). The CDR3 covers 14 residues. Between the trimmed V and J ends, which lost 8 bases and 2 bases, there was a span of 10 bases. The CDR3 here is CASGRAPYNSPLHF. Incomplete CDR3 DNA: TGTGCCAGTGGTCGAGCGCCCTATAATTCACCC.

This clone was found many times. Read data end 3 residues before the CDR3 end; the end is taken from the germline J gene. The chain links TRBV13 to TRBJ2-3; D may be TRBD1 (7 bases). V lost 3 bases and J 2 bases, leaving 15 bases between the germline ends. Germline values: CDR1 PRHDT, CDR2 FYEKMQ (reference sequence). This CDR3 has 16 residues. The CDR3 loop reads CASSFRQGGLTDTQYF. CDR3 DNA (partial): TGTGCCAGCAGCTTTCGGCAGGGGGGCCTCACAGATACG.

This clone was found many times. The read ends 3 residues early relative to the CDR3; the germline J gene fills the gap. The chain uses TRBV2 and TRBJ2-5; 7 bases agree with TRBD1. The CDR3 loop spans 12 amino acids. The trim removed 8 bases at V and 2 bases at J, leaving 2 bases unmatched. Germline V CDR1 and CDR2: SNHLY, FYNNEI. CDR3 DNA, as far as it was read: TGTGCCAGCCGGGACAGACAAGAGACC. The encoded protein is CASRDRQET. The CDR3 in full is CASRDRQETQYF.

This clone occurred many times. The sequence runs out 3 residues before the end of the CDR3; the remainder is reconstructed from the germline J gene. The chain uses TRBV29-1 and TRBJ2-7; 9 positions agree with TRBD1. CDR1 is SQVTM, CDR2 ANQGSEA, per germline. The CDR3 runs to 12 residues. Losses at the gene ends were 6 bases for V and 6 bases for J; bases not matched to a gene: 6. The CDR3 sequence is CSVGQGATEQYF. The CDR3 bases that were read are TGCAGCGTGGGACAGGGAGCTACCGAG.

This clone was seen many times. The sequenced fragment ends 3 residues before the CDR3 boundary, so the rest is inferred from the germline J gene. The V call is TRBV15, the J call TRBJ2-3; a weak D match, TRBD1 (5 bases). This CDR3 region has 15 residues. Trimming left V 2 bases short and J 2 bases short, with 11 bases between. From germline, CDR1 is LNHNV and CDR2 YYDKDF (reference sequence). The sequenced part of the CDR3 DNA is TGTGCCACCAGCAGAAGGGGTCTCGACACAGATACG. This codes for CATSRRGLDTDT. The complete CDR3 sequence is CATSRRGLDTDTQYF.

This clone was seen many times. Coverage ceases 3 residues before the CDR3 finishes, and the germline J gene fills in the end. The rearrangement uses TRBV12-3 or TRBV12-4 and TRBJ1-3; D gene uncertain. V was trimmed by 6 bases and J by 0 bases, leaving 15 bases between them. There are 16 residues in the CDR3. This CDR3 reads CASSVGGGVSGNTIYF. The sequenced CDR3 bases are TGTGCCAGCAGCGTTGGCGGCGGGGTCTCTGGAAACACC.

This clone was seen repeatedly, ten times or more. The CDR3 goes on 3 residues after the read ends, and that part is filled in from the germline J gene. This same CDR3 is encoded by further DNA sequences in the sample. This chain links TRBV7-2 with TRBJ2-7, with TRBD1 identical over 7 bases. V was clipped by 2 bases and J by 1 base; unmatched bases: 2. CDR1 is SGHTA, CDR2 FQGNSA, per germline. The CDR3 is 14 residues long. The CDR3 bases that were read are TGTGCCAGCAGCTTAAGACAGGGATCCTACGAG. Its translation: CASSLRQGSYE. The entire CDR3 reads CASSLRQGSYEQYF.

This clone was seen repeatedly, ten times or more. The observed sequence ends 3 residues before the CDR3 terminus, with the missing tail filled in from the germline J gene. The genes are TRBV7-9 and TRBJ2-1; no clear D. The germline gives CDR1 SEHNR, CDR2 FQNEAQ (reference sequence). Trimming removed 1 base at V and 5 bases at J, with 6 bases between. The CDR3 covers 13 residues. CDR3 bases read: TGTGCCAGCAGCTTAGAGGTCAACAATGAG. Its protein product is CASSLEVNNE. The entire CDR3 sequence reads CASSLEVNNEQFF.

This clone appeared many times. The DNA ends 3 residues before the CDR3 does, and the rest of the CDR3 is filled in from the germline J gene. This chain links TRBV5-1 with TRBJ1-3, with D unclear. Trimming took off 0 bases at V and 0 bases at J, with 7 bases between the two ends. The CDR3 is 15 residues long. Per germline, CDR1 SGHRS and CDR2 YFSETQ. The DNA read from the CDR3 is TGCGCCAGCAGCTTGGAGCCGAACTCTGGAAACACC. Protein product: CASSLEPNSGNT. The whole CDR3 region reads CASSLEPNSGNTIYF.

This clone showed up many times. The CDR3 end is not reached by the read, which stops 3 residues before it; the germline J gene fills it in. This rearrangement joins TRBV4-1 to TRBJ2-6; tentatively, D is TRBD1 (5 bases). Germline CDR1 and CDR2: MGHRA and YSYEKL. V was pared by 1 base and J by 2 bases, with 9 bases between. The CDR3 is made up of 16 amino acids. The CDR3 loop reads CASSQAQGAGANVLTF. The covered CDR3 bases are TGCGCCAGCAGCCAAGCCCAAGGGGCTGGGGCCAACGTC.

This clone was picked up many times. The read ends 3 residues early relative to the CDR3; the germline J gene fills the gap. The J gene is TRBJ2-1, the V gene TRBV20-1, with unresolved D. The CDR3 length is 13 residues. Germline V gene lookup returns CDR1 DFQATT and CDR2 SNEGSKA (reference sequence). The V end was cut by 7 bases, the J end by 4 bases, with 14 bases between. The CDR3 bases that were read are TGCAGTGAAAAAGGCCCCCGTTACAATGAG. Protein product: CSEKGPRYNE. The full CDR3 protein reads CSEKGPRYNEQFF.

This clone was counted ten times or more. The read is 3 residues too short to cover the CDR3 end, so that end is filled in from the germline J gene. The chain recombines TRBV28 with TRBJ2-5; possible D gene TRBD1, 6 bases. Germline loops: CDR1 MDHEN, CDR2 SYDVKM. CDR3 length: 15 amino acids. Trimming took 2 bases from V and 2 from J, leaving 12 bases between them. The covered CDR3 bases are TGTGCCAGCAGTTTAGAGACAGGATCGCAAGAGACC. This encodes CASSLETGSQET. Given in full, the CDR3 is CASSLETGSQETQYF.

This clone has ten or more counts. The read finishes 3 residues shy of the CDR3 end, and the germline J gene is used to complete it. V is TRBV30 and J is TRBJ1-6, with 8 bases lining up with TRBD1. After removal of 4 bases from V and 10 bases from J, the junction contained 9 bases not matched to a gene. The CDR3 totals 14 residues. CDR1 and CDR2 (germline): GTSNPN, SVGIG (reference sequence). CDR3 bases read: TGTGCCTGGAAGCACCTTGACAGGGGCTCACCC. Amino acid sequence: CAWKHLDRGSP. The whole CDR3 is CAWKHLDRGSPLHF. Supplemented by reference TRBV30 and TRBJ1-6, the full variable domain reads SQTIHQWPATLVQPVGSPLSLECTVEGTSNPNLYWYRQAAGRGLQLLFYSVGIGQISSEVPQNLSASRPQDRQFILSSKKLLLSDSGFYLCAWKHLDRGSPLHFGNGTRLTVT.

This clone occurred many times. The read is 3 residues too short to cover the CDR3 end, so that end is filled in from the germline J gene. This rearrangement joins TRBV5-1 to TRBJ2-7; perhaps TRBD1 as D (5 bases). The CDR3 runs 14 residues. CDR1 is SGHRS, CDR2 YFSETQ, per germline. Trimming shortened V by 4 bases and J by 0 bases, and 11 bases separated the two germline ends. CDR3 sequence reads: CASSPDSSSYEQYF. The CDR3 DNA, read in part, is TGCGCCAGCAGCCCTGACAGTAGCTCCTACGAG. Based on the CDR3 plus reference TRBV5-1 and TRBJ2-7, the full variable domain is KAGVTQTPRYLIKTRGQQVTLSCSPISGHRSVSWYQQTPGQGLQFLFEYFSETQRNKGNFPGRFSGRQFSNSRSEMNVSTLELGDSALYLCASSPDSSSYEQYFGPGTRLTVT.

This clone was recorded at least ten times. The read terminates 3 residues before the CDR3 end, so the remaining end is supplied by the germline J gene. V gene TRBV7-6 combines with J gene TRBJ2-7; TRBD1 agrees at 8 bases. This CDR3 contains 15 residues. V lost 1 base and J lost 0; bases outside the gene matches: 2. CDR1 is SGHVS and CDR2 is FNYEAQ in the germline V gene. The sequenced part of the CDR3 DNA is TGTGCCAGCAGCTTAGGGACAGGGACCTCCTACGAG. Protein: CASSLGTGTSYE. The CDR3 reads in full as CASSLGTGTSYEQYF.

The sample holds many counts of this clone. The read terminates 3 residues before the CDR3 end, so the remaining end is supplied by the germline J gene. V and J are TRBV10-3 and TRBJ2-7; tentative D call: TRBD1 (6 bases). The germline V and J ends were trimmed by 4 bases and 3 bases, with 10 bases remaining between them. There are 13 residues in the CDR3. Germline CDR1 and CDR2: ENHRY and SYGVKD. CDR3 amino acids: CAISAGANYEQYF. CDR3 DNA (partial): TGTGCCATCAGTGCAGGGGCAAACTACGAG.

Ten or more counts support this clone. The read ends 3 residues shy of where the CDR3 ends; the end is completed using the germline J gene. V and J are TRBV5-1 and TRBJ1-4, with TRBD1 identical over 7 bases. This CDR3 has 15 amino acids. The germline V gene has CDR1 SGHRS and CDR2 YFSETQ. Germline trimming cut 4 bases from V and 8 bases from J; bases unmatched to any gene: 11. CDR3 protein: CASSPLRQGKEKLFF. CDR3 DNA (partial): TGCGCCAGCAGCCCGCTCCGACAGGGAAAGGAAAAA.

Many counts were recorded for this clone. The read terminates 3 residues before the CDR3 end, so the remaining end is supplied by the germline J gene. V usage is TRBV7-2 and J usage is TRBJ1-3, with D possibly being TRBD1 (5 bases). CDR3 length: 15 residues. The V end lost 0 bases, the J end lost 3 bases, and 9 bases lay between the germline ends. Looked up from germline, CDR1 is SGHTA and CDR2 is FQGNSA. CDR3 bases read: TGTGCCAGCAGCTTAGCGGGGCAGAATGGAAACACC. This codes for CASSLAGQNGNT. The complete CDR3 reads CASSLAGQNGNTIYF.